This T cell receptor (beta chain) was sequenced for a study of CD8 T cells in Susac syndrome. Study-wide results and limits: TEMRA cells and active patients showed peak Susac CD8+ clonal expansion.

CDR1 and CDR2 (germline): MDHEN, SYDVKM. Trimming removed 7 bases from V and 3 bases from J, with 16 bases in between. This CDR3 is 14 amino acids long. Negative magnetic isolation gave CD8+ and CD4+ cells; FACS enriched CD8+ TEMRA. RNA, at about 0.45 to 1 ug, was reverse transcribed with random hexamers. TCRdb independently ran MiXCR on the immunoSEQ multiplex PCR reads; one entry per CDR3 protein. The sample lists around 100,000 distinct CDR3 sequences; approximately 95% were seen once. Details on this clonotype: The antigen is undetermined.

The chain links TRBV28 to TRBJ2-7; D is ambiguous. Input material: CD8+ T cells from PBMCs. The sequence came from a human donor with Susac syndrome. The CDR3 loop reads CASTYPGTSYEQYF. The CDR3 DNA is TGTGCCAGCACCTATCCTGGCACGAGCTACGAGCAGTACTTC. The variable domain in full, completed from reference TRBV28 and TRBJ2-7, reads DVKVTQSSRYLVKRTGEKVFLECVQDMDHENMFWYRQDPGLGLRLIYFSYDVKMKEKGDIPEGYSVSREKKERFSLILESASTNQTSMYLCASTYPGTSYEQYFGPGTRLTVT.